This TCR beta chain was observed in a study of identical twins. General study findings and limits: These conclusions were based on statistical analysis (cross-sectional, not following the same donors). Twins' surplus sharing was weaker for beta out-of-frame sequences. Memory repertoires lacked the insertion deficit that abundant cord blood beta clonotypes showed. Analyses based on zero insertions could be partly confounded by invariant MAIT and iNKT cells.

TCRdb recomputed calls from the 5' RACE reads with MiXCR, one row per CDR3 protein. The sample holds about 280,000 distinct CDR3 sequences, about 8% seen once. Ten or more counts support this clonotype. Its specificity is not known. These data also featured in a second study, about yellow fever vaccine responses in identical twins.

Material: memory (CD45RO+) T cells sorted from blood. The receptor was derived from a woman between 18 and 30 years old in good health.

The CDR3 is CASSFVASNEQFF. CDR3 in DNA: TGTGCCAGCAGCTTTGTAGCCTCCAATGAGCAGTTCTTC. The rearrangement links TRBV7-3 to TRBJ2-1; D remains ambiguous. The CDR3 is made up of 13 amino acids. Trimming took off 3 bases at V and 6 bases at J, with 9 bases between the two ends. Germline CDR1 is SGHTA and CDR2 is FQGTGA. Based on the CDR3 plus reference TRBV7-3 and TRBJ2-1, the full variable domain is GAGVSQTPSNKVTEKGKYVELRCDPISGHTALYWYRQSLGQGPEFLIYFQGTGAADDSGLPNDRFFAVRPEGSVSTLKIQRTERGDSAVYLCASSFVASNEQFFGPGTRLTVL.